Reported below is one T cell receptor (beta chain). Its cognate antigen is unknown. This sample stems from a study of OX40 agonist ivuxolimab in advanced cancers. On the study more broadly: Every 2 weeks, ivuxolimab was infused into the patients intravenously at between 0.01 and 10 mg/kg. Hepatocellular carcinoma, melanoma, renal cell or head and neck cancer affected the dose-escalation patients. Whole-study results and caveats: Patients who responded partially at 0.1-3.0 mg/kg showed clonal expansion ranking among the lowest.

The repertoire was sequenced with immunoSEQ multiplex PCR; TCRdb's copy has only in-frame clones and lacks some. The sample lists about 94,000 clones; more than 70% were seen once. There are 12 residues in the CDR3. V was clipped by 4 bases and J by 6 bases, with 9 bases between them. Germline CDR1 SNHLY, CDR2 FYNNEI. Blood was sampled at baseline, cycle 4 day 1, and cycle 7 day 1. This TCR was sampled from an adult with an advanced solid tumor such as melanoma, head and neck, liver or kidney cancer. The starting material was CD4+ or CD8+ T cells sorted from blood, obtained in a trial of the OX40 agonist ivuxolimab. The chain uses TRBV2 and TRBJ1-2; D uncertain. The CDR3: CASSVGVDGYTF. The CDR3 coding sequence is TGTGCCAGCAGTGTTGGGGTGGATGGCTACACCTTC.